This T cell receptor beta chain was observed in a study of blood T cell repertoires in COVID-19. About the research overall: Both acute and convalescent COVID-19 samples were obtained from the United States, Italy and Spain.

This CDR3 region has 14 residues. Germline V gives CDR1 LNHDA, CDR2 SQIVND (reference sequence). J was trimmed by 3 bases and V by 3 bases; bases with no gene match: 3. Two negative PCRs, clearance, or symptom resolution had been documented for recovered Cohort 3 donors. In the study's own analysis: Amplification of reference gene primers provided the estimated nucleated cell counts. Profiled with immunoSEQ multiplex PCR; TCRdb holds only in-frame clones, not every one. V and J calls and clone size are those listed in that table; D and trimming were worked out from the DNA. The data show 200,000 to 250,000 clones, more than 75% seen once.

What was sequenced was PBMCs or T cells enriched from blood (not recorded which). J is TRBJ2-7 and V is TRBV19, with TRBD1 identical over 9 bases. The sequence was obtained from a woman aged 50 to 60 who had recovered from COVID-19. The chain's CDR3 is CASSIMDRGYEQYF. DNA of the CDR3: TGTGCCAGTAGTATCATGGACAGGGGCTACGAGCAGTACTTC.